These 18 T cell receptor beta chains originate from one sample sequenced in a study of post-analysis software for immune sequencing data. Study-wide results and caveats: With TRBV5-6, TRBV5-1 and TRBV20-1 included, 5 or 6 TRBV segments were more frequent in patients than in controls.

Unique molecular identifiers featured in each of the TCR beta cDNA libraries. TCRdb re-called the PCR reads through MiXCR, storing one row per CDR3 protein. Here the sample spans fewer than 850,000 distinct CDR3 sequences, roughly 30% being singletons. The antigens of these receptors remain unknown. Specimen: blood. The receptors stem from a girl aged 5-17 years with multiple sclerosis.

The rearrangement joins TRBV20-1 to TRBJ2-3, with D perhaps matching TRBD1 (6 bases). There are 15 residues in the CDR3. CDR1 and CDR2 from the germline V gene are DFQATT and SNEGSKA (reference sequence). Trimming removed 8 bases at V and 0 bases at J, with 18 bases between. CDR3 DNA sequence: TGCAGTAAAACAAGCGCAGGGGCAAGCACAGATACGCAGTATTTT. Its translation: CSKTSAGASTDTQYF.

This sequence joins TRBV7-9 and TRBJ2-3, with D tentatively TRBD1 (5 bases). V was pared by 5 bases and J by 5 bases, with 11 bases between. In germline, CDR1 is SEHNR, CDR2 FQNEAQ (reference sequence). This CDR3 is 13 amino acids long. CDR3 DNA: TGTGCCAGCAGCACTGGAAGGGGAGATACGCAGTATTTT. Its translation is CASSTGRGDTQYF. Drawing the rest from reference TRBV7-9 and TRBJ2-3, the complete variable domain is DTGVSQNPRHKITKRGQNVTFRCDPISEHNRLYWYRQTLGQGPEFLTYFQNEAQLEKSRLLSDRFSAERPKGSFSTLEIQRTEQGDSAMYLCASSTGRGDTQYFGPGTRLTVL.

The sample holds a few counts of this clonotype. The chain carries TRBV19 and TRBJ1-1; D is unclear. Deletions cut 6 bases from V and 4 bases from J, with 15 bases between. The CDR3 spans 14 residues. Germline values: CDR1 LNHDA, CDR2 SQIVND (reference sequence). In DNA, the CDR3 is TGTGCCAGTAGCCCGGCCAGGATTACCACTGAAGCTTTCTTT. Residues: CASSPARITTEAFF.

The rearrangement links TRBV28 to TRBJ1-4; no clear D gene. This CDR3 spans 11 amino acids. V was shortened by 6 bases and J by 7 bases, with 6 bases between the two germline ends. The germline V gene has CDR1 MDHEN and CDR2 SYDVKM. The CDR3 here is CASRSSEKLFF. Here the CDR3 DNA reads TGTGCCAGCAGATCGAGTGAAAAACTGTTTTTT.

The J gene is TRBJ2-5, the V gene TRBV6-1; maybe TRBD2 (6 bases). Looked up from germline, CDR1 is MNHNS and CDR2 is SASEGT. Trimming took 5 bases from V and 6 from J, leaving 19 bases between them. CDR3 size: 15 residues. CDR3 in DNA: TGTGCCAGCAGTCCAGGAGGGGTCGGGCGCCAGACCCAGTACTTC. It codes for CASSPGGVGRQTQYF.

CDR3 sequence: CASSLFNMGDGGTQYF. For the CDR3, the DNA is TGTGCCAGCAGCTTATTTAACATGGGGGACGGAGGGACCCAGTACTTC. The chain recombines TRBV7-6 with TRBJ2-5, with D tentatively TRBD1 or TRBD2 (5 bases each). The CDR3 spans 16 residues. Germline V gene lookup returns CDR1 SGHVS and CDR2 FNYEAQ. With 2 bases removed from V and 7 bases from J, the gap between germline ends came to 20 bases.

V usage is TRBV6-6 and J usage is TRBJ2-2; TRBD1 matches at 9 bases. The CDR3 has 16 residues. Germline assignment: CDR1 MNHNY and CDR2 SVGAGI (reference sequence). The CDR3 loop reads CATPRRDRANTGELFF. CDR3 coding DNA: TGTGCTACCCCCCGGAGGGACAGGGCGAACACCGGGGAGCTGTTTTTT.

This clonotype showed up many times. DNA of the CDR3: TGCAGTGCTCCCATCGGGGATACGCAGTATTTT. It yields the protein CSAPIGDTQYF. V gene TRBV20-1 combines with J gene TRBJ2-3, with D unclear. Per the germline V gene, CDR1 is DFQATT and CDR2 is SNEGSKA (reference sequence). The CDR3 spans 11 residues. The germline V and J ends were trimmed by 5 bases and 6 bases, with 9 bases remaining between them.

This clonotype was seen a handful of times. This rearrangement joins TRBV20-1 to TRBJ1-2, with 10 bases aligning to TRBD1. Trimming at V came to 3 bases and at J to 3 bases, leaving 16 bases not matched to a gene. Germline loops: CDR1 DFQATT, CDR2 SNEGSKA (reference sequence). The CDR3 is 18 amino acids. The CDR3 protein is CSARPTGTGERGDYGYTF. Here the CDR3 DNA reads TGCAGTGCTAGGCCAACTGGGACAGGGGAAAGGGGAGACTATGGCTACACCTTC.

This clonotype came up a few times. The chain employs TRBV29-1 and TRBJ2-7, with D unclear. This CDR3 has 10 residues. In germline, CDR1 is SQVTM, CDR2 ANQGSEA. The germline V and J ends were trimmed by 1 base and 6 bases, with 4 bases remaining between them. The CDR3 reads CSVEVGEQYF. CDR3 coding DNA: TGCAGCGTTGAAGTGGGCGAGCAGTACTTC.

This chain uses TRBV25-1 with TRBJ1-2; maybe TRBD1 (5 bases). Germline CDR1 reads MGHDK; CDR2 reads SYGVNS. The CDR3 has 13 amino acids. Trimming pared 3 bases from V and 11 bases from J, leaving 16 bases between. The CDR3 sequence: CASSDSLTGSYTF. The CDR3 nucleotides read TGTGCCAGCAGTGACAGCCTAACAGGCTCATACACCTTC.

CDR3 loop: CASSLWAAGYEQYF. CDR3 sequence (DNA): TGTGCCAGCAGCTTATGGGCGGCTGGGTACGAGCAGTACTTC. The chain recombines TRBV7-2 with TRBJ2-7; D is undetermined. V lost 2 bases and J 4 bases, leaving 12 bases between the germline ends. Germline V lookup: CDR1 SGHTA, CDR2 FQGNSA. The CDR3 is 14 amino acids.

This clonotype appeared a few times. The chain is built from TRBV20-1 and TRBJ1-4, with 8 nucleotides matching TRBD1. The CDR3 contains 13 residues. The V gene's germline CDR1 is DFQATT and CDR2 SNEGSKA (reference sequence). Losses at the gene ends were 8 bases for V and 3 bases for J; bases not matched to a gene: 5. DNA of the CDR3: TGCAGTTCTCAGGGGGCGGCTAATGAAAAACTGTTTTTT. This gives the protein CSSQGAANEKLFF.

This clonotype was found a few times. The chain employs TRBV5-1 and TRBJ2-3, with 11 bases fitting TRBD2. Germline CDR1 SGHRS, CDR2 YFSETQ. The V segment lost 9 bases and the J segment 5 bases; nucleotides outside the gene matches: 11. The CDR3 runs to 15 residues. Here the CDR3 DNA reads TGCGCCACTTCCAAACTAGCGGGAGTTGAAGATACGCAGTATTTT. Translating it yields CATSKLAGVEDTQYF.

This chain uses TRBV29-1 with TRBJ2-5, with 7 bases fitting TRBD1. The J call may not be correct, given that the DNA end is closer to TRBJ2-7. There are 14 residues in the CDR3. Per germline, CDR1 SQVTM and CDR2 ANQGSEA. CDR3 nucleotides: TGCAGCGTTGAGTGGTCGGCAGGGGGTGGCGAGCAGTACTTC. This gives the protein CSVEWSAGGGEQYF.

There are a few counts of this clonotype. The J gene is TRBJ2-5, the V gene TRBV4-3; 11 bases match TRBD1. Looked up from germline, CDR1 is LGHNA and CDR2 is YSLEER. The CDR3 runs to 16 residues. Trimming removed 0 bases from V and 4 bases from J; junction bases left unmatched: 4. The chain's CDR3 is CASSQDLGQGGETQYF. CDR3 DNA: TGCGCCAGCAGCCAAGATCTGGGACAGGGGGGAGAGACCCAGTACTTC.

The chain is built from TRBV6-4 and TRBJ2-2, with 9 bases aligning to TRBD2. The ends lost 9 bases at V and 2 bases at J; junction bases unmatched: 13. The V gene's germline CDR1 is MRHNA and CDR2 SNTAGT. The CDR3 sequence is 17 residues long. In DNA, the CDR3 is TGTGCCAGTGCCCCGGGACCAGCGGGAGGCAACACCGGGGAGCTGTTTTTT. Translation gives CASAPGPAGGNTGELFF.

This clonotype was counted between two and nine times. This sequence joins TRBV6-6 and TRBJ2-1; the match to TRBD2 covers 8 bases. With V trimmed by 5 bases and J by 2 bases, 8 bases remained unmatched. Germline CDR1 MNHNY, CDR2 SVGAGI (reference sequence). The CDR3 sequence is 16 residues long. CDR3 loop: CASSPGTSHTYNEQFF. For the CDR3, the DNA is TGTGCCAGCAGTCCAGGGACTAGTCATACCTACAATGAGCAGTTCTTC.